This T cell receptor (beta chain) comes out of a study of T cell responses to AZD1222 COVID-19 vaccine. Germline V CDR1 and CDR2: SEHNR, FQNEAQ (reference sequence). J gave up 2 bases and V 5 bases, and 4 bases lay outside the gene matches. The CDR3 is 16 residues long. The repertoire was sequenced with immunoSEQ multiplex PCR; TCRdb's copy has only in-frame clones and lacks some. The sample lists some 130,000 clones; approximately 91% were seen once. This clone has just one count. Its specificity is not known. Whole-study results and caveats: Baseline testing showed seropositivity in only six AZD1222 recipients. The reported proportion of spike-specific TCRs targeting unmutated variant regions was nearly half. Researchers report vaccine-associated CD4 TCRs spanning spike, with dominance at 160-218 and 743-854. Among the donors, most were white British and more were female, and clonal diversity was possibly underestimated.

The receptor comes from an adult in good health. The rearrangement joins TRBV7-9 to TRBJ2-1, with 12 positions matching TRBD2. Material: peripheral blood, obtained on day 0 of AZD1222 vaccination. Written as DNA, the CDR3 is TGTGCCAGCAGCCCAGGACTAGCGGGGACCTACAATGAGCAGTTCTTC. Translating it yields CASSPGLAGTYNEQFF.